This T cell receptor (beta chain) originates from a study of beta chain features in type 1 diabetes. Sorting that relied on CD45RO/CCR7/CD25/CD127/CD95/CD27 yielded CD4+ naive, central memory, regulatory and stem cell-like memory cells. This clone was picked up a small number of times. Its antigen is not identified. Findings and limits, study-wide: TCRB repertoires of naive, central memory and Treg cells appeared more similar among patients than among healthy donors. Across all four CD4+ subsets, people with type 1 diabetes showed modestly shorter TCRB CDR3s.

Trimming left V 5 bases short and J 5 bases short, with 10 bases between. CDR1 MNHEY and CDR2 SMNVEV come from the germline V gene (reference sequence). This CDR3 region has 13 residues. All of the isolated RNA was reverse transcribed, so expressed TCRB transcripts were sequenced. TCRdb's copy holds only in-frame clones and misses some; the assay was immunoSEQ multiplex PCR. The repertoire includes about 340,000 clones, approximately 10% of them detected once, and 0.95% to 1.1% sits in the top ten. Sample: central memory CD4+ T cells from blood. This sequence was found in a man in his thirties or forties with type 1 diabetes. The J gene is TRBJ1-5, the V gene TRBV27; the D is unclear. The DNA for the CDR3 is TGTGCCAGCAGTGGGAGGGAGGATCAGCCCCAGCATTTT. Encoded protein: CASSGREDQPQHF.